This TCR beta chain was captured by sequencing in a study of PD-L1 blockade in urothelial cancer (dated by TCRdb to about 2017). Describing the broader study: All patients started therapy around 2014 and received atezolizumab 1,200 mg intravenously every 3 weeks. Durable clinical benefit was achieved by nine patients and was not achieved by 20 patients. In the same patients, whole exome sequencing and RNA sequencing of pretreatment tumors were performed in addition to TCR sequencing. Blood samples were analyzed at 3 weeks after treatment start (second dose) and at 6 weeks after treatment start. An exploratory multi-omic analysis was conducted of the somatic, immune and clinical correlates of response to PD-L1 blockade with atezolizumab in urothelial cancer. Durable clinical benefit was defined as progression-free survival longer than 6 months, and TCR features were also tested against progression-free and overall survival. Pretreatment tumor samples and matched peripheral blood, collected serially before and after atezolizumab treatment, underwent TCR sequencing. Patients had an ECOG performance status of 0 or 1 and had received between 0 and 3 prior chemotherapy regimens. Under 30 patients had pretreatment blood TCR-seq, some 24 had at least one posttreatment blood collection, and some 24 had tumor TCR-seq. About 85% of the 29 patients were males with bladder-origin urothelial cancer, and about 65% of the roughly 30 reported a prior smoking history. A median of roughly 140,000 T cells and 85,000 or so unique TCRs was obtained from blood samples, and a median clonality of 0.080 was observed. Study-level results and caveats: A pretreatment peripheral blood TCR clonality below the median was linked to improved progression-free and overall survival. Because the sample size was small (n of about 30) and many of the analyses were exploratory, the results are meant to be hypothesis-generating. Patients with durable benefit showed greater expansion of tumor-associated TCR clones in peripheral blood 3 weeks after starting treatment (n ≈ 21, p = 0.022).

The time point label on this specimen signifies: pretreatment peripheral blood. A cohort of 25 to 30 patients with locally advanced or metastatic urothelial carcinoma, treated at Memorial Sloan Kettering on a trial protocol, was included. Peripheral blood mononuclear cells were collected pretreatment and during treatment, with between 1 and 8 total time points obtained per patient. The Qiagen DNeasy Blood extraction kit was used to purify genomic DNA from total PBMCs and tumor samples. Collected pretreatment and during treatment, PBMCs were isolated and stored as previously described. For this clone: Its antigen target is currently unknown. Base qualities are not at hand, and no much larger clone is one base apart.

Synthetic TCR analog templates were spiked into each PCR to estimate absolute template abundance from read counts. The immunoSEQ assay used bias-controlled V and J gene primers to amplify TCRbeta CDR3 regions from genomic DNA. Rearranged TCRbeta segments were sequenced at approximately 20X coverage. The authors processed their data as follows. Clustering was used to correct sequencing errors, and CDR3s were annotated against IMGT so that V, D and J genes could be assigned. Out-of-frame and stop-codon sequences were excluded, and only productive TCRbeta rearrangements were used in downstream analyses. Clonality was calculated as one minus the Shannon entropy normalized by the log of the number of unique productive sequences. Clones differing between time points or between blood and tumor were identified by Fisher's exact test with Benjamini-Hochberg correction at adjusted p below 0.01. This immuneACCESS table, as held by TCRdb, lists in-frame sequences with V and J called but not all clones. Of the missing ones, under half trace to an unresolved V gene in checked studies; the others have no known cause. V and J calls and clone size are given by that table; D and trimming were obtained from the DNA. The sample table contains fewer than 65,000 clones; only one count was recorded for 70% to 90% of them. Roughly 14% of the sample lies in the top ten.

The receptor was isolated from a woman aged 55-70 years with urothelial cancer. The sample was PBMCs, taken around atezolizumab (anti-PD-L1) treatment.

This receptor has the CDR3 CASSAQGGIGSPLHF. The nucleotides are TGTGCCAGCAGTGCACAGGGGGGGATAGGTTCACCCCTCCACTTT. The chain links TRBV6-4 with TRBJ1-6, with 8 central nucleotides matching TRBD1. Relative to germline, V is missing 4 bases and J is missing 9 bases, with 8 bases of the junction outside any gene match. Via the germline V gene, CDR1 is MRHNA and CDR2 SNTAGT. The CDR3 goes from the cysteine to the phenylalanine over 15 residues. Only CDR3 DNA remains: 45 bases, in frame from the first base.